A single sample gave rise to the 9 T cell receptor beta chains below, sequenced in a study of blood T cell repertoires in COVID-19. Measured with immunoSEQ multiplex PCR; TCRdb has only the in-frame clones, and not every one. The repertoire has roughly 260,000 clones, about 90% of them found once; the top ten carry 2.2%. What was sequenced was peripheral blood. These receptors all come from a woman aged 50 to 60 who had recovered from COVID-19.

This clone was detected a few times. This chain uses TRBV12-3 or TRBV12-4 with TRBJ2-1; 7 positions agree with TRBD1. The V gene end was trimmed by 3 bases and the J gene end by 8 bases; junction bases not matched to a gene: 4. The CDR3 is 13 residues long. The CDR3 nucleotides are TGTGCCAGCAGTTTGAAGACAGGGTATGAGCAGTTCTTC. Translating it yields CASSLKTGYEQFF.

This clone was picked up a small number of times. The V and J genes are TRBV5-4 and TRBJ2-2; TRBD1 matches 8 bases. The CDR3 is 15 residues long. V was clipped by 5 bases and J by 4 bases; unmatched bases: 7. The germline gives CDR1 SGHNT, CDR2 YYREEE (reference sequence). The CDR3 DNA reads TGTGCCAGCAGTTCCGGACAGGGAGTCACCGGGGAGCTGTTTTTT. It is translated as CASSSGQGVTGELFF. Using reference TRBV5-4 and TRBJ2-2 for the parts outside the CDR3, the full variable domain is ETGVTQSPTHLIKTRGQQVTLRCSSQSGHNTVSWYQQALGQGPQFIFQYYREEENGRGNFPPRFSGLQFPNYSSELNVNALELDDSALYLCASSSGQGVTGELFFGEGSRLTVL.

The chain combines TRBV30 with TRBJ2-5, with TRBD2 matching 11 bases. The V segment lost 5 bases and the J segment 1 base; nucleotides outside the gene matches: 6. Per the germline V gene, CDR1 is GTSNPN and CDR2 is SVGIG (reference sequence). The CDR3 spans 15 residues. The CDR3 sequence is CAWLAGGKPQETQYF. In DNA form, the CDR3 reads TGTGCCTGGCTAGCGGGAGGCAAACCCCAAGAGACCCAGTACTTC.

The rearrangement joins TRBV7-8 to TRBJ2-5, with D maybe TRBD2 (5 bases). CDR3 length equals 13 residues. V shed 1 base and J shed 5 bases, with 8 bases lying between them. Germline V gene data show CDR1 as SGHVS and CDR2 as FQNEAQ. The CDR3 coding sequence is TGTGCCAGCAGCTTAGGAGAGCGGGAGACCCAGTACTTC. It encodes CASSLGERETQYF.

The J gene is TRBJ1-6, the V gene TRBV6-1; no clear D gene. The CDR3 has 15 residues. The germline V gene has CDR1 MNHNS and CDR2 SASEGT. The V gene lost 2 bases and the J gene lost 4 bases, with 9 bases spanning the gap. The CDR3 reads CASSEFLRYNSPLHF. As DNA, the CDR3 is TGTGCCAGCAGTGAATTTCTTAGATATAATTCACCCCTCCACTTT.

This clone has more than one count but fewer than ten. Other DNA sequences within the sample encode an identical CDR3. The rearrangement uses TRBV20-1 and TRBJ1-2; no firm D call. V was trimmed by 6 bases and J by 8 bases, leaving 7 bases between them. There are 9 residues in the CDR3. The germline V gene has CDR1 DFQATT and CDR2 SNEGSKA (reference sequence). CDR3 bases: TGCAGTGCCCCGGGGGGCTACACCTTC. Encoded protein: CSAPGGYTF.

This chain's CDR3 is CAINPGQNTEAFF. The CDR3 DNA reads TGTGCCATCAATCCTGGACAGAACACTGAAGCTTTCTTT. The chain couples TRBV10-3 to TRBJ1-1, with D possibly matching TRBD1 (5 bases). The germline gives CDR1 ENHRY, CDR2 SYGVKD. The V end lost 7 bases, the J end lost 1 base, and 10 bases lay between the germline ends. CDR3 size: 13 residues.

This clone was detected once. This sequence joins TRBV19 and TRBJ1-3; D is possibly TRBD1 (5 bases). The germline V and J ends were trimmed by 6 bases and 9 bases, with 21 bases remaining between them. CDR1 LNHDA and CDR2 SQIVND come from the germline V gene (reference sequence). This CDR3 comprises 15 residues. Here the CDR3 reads CASRSPGLGHSTIYF. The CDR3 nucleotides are TGTGCCAGTAGATCGCCGGGACTCGGGCATAGCACCATATATTTT.

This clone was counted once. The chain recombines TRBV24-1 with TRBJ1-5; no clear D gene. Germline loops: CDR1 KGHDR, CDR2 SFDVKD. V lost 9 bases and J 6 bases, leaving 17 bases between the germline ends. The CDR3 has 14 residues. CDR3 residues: CATGGRGSTQPQHF. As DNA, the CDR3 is TGTGCCACCGGCGGTCGGGGAAGTACTCAGCCCCAGCATTTT.